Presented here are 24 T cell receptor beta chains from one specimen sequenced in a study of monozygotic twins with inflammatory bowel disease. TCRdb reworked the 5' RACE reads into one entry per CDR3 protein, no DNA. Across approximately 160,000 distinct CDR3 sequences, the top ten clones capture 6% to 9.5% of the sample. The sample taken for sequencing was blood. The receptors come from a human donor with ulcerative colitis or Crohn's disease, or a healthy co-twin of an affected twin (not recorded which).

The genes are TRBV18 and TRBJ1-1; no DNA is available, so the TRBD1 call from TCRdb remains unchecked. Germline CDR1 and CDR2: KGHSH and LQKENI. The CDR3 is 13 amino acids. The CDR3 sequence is CASSRVEPHPDFF.

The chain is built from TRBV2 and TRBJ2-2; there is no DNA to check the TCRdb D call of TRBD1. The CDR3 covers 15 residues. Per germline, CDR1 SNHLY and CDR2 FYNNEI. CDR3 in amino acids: CASSETLPHTGELFF.

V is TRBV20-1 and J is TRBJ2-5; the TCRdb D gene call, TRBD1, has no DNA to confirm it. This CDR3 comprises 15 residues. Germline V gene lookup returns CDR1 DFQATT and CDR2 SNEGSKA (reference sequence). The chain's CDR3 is CSATPSSGRGETQYF.

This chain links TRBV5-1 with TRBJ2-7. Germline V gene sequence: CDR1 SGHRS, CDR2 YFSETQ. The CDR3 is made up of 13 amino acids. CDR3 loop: CASSLGESYEQYF.

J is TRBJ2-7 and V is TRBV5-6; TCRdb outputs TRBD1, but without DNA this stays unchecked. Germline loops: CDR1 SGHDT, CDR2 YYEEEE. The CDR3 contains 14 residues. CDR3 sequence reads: CASSPRGRVYEQYF.

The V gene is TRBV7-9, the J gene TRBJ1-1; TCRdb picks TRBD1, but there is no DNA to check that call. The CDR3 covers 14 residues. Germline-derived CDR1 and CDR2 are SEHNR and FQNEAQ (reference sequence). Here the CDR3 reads CASRLGTGNTEAFF.

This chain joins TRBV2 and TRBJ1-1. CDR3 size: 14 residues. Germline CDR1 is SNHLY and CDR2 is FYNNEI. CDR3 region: CASSDRAGRPEAFF. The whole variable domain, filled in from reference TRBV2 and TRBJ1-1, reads EPEVTQTPSHQVTQMGQEVILRCVPISNHLYFYWYRQILGQKVEFLVSFYNNEISEKSEIFDDQFSVERPDGSNFTLKIRSTKLEDSAMYFCASSDRAGRPEAFFGQGTRLTVV.

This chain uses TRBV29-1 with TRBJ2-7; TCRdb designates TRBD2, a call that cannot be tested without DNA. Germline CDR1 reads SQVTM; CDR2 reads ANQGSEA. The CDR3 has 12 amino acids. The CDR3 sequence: CSVLSGSYEQYF.

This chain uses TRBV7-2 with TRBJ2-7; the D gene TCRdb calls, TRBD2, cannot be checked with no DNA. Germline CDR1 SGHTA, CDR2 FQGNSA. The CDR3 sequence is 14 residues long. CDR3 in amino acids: CASSLVTGGREQYF.

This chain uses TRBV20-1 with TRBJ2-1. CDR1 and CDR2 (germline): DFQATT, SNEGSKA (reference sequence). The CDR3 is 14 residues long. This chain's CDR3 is CSAAFISSYNEQFF.

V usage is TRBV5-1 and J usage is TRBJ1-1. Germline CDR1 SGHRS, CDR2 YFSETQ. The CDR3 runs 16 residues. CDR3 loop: CASSLAGRVGNTEAFF.

Here the CDR3 reads CATSDSQGHYYGYTF. V and J are TRBV24-1 and TRBJ1-2; TCRdb's assignment of TRBD1 cannot be checked, as there is no DNA. CDR1 KGHDR and CDR2 SFDVKD come from the germline V gene. The CDR3 sequence is 15 residues long.

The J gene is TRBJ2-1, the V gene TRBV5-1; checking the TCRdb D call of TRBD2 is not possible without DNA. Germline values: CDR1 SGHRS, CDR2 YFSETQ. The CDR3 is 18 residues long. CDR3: CASSLPMRGLAGYNEQFF.

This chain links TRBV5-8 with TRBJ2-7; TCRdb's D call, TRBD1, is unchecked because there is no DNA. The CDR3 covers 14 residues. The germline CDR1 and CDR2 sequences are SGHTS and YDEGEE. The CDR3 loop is CASSLGRAVHEQYF.

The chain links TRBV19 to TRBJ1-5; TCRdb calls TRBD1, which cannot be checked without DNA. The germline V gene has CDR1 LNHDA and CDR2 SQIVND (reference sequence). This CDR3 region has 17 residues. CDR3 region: CASSASGTGLLNQPQHF.

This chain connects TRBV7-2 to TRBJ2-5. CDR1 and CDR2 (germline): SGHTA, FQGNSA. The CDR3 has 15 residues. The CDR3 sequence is CASSKSTGMWETQYF.

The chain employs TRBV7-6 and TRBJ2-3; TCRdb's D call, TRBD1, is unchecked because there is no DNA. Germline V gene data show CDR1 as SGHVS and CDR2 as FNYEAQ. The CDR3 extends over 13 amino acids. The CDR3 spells CASSLEGIDTQYF. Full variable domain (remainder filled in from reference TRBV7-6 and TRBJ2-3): GAGVSQSPRYKVTKRGQDVALRCDPISGHVSLYWYRQALGQGPEFLTYFNYEAQQDKSGLPNDRFSAERPEGSISTLTIQRTEQRDSAMYRCASSLEGIDTQYFGPGTRLTVL.

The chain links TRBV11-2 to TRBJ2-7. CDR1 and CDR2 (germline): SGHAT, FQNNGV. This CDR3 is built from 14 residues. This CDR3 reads CASSLYDRSYEQYF.

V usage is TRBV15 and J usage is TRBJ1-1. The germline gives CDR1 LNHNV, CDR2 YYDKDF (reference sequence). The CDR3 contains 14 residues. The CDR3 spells CATSRDRWNTEAFF.

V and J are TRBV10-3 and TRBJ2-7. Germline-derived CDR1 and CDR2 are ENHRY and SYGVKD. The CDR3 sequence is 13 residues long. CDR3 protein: CAISEGQGYEQYF.

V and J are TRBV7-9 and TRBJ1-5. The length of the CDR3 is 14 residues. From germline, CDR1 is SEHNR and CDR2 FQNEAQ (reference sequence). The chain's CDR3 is CASSTDDGLTSGDF.

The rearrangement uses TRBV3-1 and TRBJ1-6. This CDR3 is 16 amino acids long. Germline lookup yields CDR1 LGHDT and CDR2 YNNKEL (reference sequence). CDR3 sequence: CASSPAAGAYNSPLHF. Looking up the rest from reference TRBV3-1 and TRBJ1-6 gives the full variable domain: DTAVSQTPKYLVTQMGNDKSIKCEQNLGHDTMYWYKQDSKKFLKIMFSYNNKELIINETVPNRFSPKSPDKAHLNLHINSLELGDSAVYFCASSPAAGAYNSPLHFGNGTRLTVT.

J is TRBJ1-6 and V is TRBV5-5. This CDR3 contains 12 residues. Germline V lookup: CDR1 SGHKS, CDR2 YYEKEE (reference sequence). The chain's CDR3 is CASSLQHSPLHF.

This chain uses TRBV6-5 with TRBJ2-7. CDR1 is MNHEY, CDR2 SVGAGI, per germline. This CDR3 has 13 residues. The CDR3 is CASSRNQAYEQYF.